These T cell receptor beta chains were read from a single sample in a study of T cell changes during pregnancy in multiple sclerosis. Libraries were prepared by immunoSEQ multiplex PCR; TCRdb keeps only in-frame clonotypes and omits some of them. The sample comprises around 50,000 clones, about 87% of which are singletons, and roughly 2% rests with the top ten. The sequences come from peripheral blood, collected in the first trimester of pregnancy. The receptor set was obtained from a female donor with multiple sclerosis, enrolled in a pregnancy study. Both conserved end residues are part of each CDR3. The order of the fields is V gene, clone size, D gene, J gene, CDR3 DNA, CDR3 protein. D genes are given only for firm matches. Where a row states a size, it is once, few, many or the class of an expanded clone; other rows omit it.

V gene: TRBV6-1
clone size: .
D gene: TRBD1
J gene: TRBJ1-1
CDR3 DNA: TGTGCCAGCAGCTACCGACAGGGTCTGAACACTGAAGCTTTCTTT
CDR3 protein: CASSYRQGLNTEAFF

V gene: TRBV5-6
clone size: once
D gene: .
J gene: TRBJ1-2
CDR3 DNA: TGTGCCAGCAGCTTGTGGGAGGGGGACTACACCTTC
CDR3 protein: CASSLWEGDYTF

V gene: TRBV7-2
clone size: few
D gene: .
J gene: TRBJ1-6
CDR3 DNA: TGTGCCAGCAGCTTGGCCCATGATAATTCACCCCTCCACTTT
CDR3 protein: CASSLAHDNSPLHF

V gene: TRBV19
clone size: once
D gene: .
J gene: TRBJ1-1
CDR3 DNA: TGTGCCAGTAGTCAAACGGGGTATGAAGCTTTCTTT
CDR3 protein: CASSQTGYEAFF

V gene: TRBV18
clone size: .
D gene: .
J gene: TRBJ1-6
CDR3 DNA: TGTGCCAGCTCTCAGGGCTCCTATAATTCACCCCTCCACTTT
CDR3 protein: CASSQGSYNSPLHF

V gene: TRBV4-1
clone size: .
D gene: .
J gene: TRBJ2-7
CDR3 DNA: TGCGCCAGCAGCCTCCAGGGGACCGGCTACGAGCAGTACTTC
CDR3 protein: CASSLQGTGYEQYF

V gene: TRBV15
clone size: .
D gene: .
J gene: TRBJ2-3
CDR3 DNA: TGTGCCACCAGCAGGGACTATAGCACAGATACGCAGTATTTT
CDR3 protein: CATSRDYSTDTQYF

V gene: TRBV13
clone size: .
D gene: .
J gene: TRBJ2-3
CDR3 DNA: TGTGCCAGCAGCCTCCCGGGCACAGATACGCAGTATTTT
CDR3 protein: CASSLPGTDTQYF

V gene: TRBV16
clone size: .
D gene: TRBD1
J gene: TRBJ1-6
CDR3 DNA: TGTGCCAGCAGCTCACAGGCCCCCGGGACAGTTAATAATTCACCCCTCCACTTT
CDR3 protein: CASSSQAPGTVNNSPLHF

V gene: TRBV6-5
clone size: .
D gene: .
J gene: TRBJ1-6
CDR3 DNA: TGTGCCAGCAGGCTTTGGGACACACAAAATTCACCCCTCCACTTT
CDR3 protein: CASRLWDTQNSPLHF

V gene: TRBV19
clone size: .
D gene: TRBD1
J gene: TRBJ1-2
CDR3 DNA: TGTGCCAGTAGTATATTGGGACAGTCAAACCCCCCAAACTATGGCTACACCTTC
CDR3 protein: CASSILGQSNPPNYGYTF

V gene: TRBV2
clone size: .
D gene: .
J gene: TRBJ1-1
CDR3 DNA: TGTGCCAGCAGACCTCGGGACAAGAGTAATGAATCTTTCTTT
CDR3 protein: CASRPRDKSNESFF

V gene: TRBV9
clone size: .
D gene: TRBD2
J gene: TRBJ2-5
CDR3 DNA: TGTGCCAGCAGCGTAGCCCCTGGGGGAGCGGGGTACCAAGAGACCCAGTACTTC
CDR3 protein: CASSVAPGGAGYQETQYF

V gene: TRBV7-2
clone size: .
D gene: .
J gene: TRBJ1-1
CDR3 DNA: TGTGCCAGCAGCTCCAGGGATACGAACACTGAAGCTTTCTTT
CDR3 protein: CASSSRDTNTEAFF

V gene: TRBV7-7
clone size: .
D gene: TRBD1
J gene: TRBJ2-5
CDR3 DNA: TGTGCTAGCAGCTTAAGGACAACAGGGGAAGAGACCCAGTACTTC
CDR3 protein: CASSLRTTGEETQYF

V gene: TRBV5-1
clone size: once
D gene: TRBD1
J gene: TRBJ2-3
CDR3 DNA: TGCGCCAGCAGGCAGGGGGACAGGGCAGATACGCAGTATTTT
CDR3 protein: CASRQGDRADTQYF

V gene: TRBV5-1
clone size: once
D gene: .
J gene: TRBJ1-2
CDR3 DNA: TGCGCCAGCAGCTTGCAGGGCACCGATGGCTACACCTTC
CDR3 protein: CASSLQGTDGYTF

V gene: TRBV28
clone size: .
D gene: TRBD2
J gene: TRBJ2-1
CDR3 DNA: TGTGCCAGCACGACCCCCGTCCCGACTAGCGGGAGCTCCTACAATGAGCAGTTCTTC
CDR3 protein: CASTTPVPTSGSSYNEQFF

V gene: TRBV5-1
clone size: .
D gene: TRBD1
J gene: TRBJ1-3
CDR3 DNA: TGCGCCAGCAGCTCCGACAGGGGAGCTGGAAACACCATATATTTT
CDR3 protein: CASSSDRGAGNTIYF

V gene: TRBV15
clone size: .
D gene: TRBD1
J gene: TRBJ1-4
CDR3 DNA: TGTGCCACCAGCAGAGAATGGGACAGGGACGAAAAACTGTTTTTT
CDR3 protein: CATSREWDRDEKLFF

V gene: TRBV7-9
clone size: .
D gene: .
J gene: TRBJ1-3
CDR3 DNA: TGTGCCAGCAGCTTTAGAAACACCATATATTTT
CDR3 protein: CASSFRNTIYF

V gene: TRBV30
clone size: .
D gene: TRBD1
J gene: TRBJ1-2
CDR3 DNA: TGTGCCTGGAGTCCTGGGACAGGGATTAGTCGCGGCTACACCTTC
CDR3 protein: CAWSPGTGISRGYTF

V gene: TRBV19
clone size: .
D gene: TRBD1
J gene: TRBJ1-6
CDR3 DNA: TGTGCCAGTAGACCAGGACAGGGACCTACCACAGCACCCCTCCACTTT
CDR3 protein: CASRPGQGPTTAPLHF

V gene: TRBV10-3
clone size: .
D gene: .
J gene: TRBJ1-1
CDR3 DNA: TGTGCCATCAGTGACTTCCGGTACGCGAACACTGAAGCTTTCTTT
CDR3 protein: CAISDFRYANTEAFF

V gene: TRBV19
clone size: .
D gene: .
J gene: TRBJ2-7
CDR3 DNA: TGTGCCAGTAGCATTTCCGGACGGGGGACGCTATACGAGCAGTACTTC
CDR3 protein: CASSISGRGTLYEQYF

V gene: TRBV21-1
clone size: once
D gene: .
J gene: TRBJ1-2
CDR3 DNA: TGTGCCAGCAGCAAAATTTCCCCTGGGAGTGACTATGGCTACACCTTC
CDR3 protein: CASSKISPGSDYGYTF

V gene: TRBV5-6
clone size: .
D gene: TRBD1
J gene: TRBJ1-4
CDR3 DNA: TGTGCCAGCAGCTCTAGTTCCGGGACAGGAGAAAAACTGTTTTTT
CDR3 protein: CASSSSSGTGEKLFF

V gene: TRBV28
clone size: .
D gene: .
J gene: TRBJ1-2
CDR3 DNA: TGTGCCAGCAGTGAGCCTATACGGGGCTACACCTTC
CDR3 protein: CASSEPIRGYTF

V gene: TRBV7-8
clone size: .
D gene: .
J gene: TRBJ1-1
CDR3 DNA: TGTGCCAGCAGCTTAGGCCAAGCGAACACTGAAGCTTTCTTT
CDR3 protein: CASSLGQANTEAFF

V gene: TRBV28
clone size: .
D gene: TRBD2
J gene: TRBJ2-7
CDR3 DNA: TGTGCCAGCAGTTTCGTGGGACTAGCGGGGCCCTACGAGCAGTACTTC
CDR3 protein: CASSFVGLAGPYEQYF

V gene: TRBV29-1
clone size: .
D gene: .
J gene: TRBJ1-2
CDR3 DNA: TGCAGCGTTGGGGGGCAGGGGTATGGCTACACCTTC
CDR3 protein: CSVGGQGYGYTF

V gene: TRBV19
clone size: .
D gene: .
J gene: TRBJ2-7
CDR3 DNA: TGTGCCAGTAGTATTGGGTCTGCGGGTGAGCAGTACTTC
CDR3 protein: CASSIGSAGEQYF

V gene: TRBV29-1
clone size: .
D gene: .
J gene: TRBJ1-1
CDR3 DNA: TGCAGCGTTTATGACACAAGACACACTGAAGCTTTCTTT
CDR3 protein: CSVYDTRHTEAFF

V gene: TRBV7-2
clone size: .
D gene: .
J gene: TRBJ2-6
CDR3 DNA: TGTGCCAGCAGCTCCTACGGGGGGGCCAACGTCCTGACTTTC
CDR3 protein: CASSSYGGANVLTF

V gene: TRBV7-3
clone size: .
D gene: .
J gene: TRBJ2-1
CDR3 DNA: TGTGCCAGCAGCCCAAGCGCCTACAATGAGCAGTTCTTC
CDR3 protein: CASSPSAYNEQFF

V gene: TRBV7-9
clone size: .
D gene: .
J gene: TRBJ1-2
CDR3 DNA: TGTGCCAGCAGCCTAGGGGCGGGTTCTGACTATGGCTACACCTTC
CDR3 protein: CASSLGAGSDYGYTF

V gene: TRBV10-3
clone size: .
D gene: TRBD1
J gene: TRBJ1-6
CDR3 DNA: TGTGCCATCAGTGAGCGACAGGGGGCTAGGAATTCACCCCTCCACTTT
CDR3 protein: CAISERQGARNSPLHF

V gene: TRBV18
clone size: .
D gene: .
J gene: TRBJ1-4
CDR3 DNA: TGTGCCAGCTCACCCGGGGTTCCTACAGGGCGAGGTAATGAAAAACTGTTTTTT
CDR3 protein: CASSPGVPTGRGNEKLFF

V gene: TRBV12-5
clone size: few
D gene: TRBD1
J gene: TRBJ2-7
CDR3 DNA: TGTGCTAGTGGTTTGTCCACCCCCAGGGGGCAAGAGCAGTACTTC
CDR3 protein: CASGLSTPRGQEQYF

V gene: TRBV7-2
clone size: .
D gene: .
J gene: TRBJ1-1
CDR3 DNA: TGTGCCAGCAGCCCCTGGTGGGCGAACACTGAAGCTTTCTTT
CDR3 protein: CASSPWWANTEAFF

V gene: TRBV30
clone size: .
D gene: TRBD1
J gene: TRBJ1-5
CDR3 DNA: TGTGCCTGGAGTGTACGGGGCCCCCGAATGGACAGGGGGCGCGATCAGCCCCAGCATTTT
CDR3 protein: CAWSVRGPRMDRGRDQPQHF

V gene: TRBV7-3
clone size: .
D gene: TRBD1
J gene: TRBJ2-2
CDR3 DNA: TGTGCCAGCAGCAATCAGCCGGGACAGGGCGGCGGGGAGCTGTTTTTT
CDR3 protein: CASSNQPGQGGGELFF

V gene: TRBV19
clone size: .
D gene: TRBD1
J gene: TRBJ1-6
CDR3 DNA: TGTGACCAAAAGGGGGCACGGATTTCACCCCTCCACTTT
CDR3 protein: CDQKGARISPLHF

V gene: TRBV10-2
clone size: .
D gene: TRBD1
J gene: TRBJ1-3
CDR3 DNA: TGCGCCAGCATATCAGGGACAGGGGGAAACACCATATATTTT
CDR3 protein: CASISGTGGNTIYF

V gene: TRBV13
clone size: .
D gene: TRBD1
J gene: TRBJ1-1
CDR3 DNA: TGTGCCAGCAGCTACAGACAGGGTTTCACTGAAGCTTTCTTT
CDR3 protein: CASSYRQGFTEAFF